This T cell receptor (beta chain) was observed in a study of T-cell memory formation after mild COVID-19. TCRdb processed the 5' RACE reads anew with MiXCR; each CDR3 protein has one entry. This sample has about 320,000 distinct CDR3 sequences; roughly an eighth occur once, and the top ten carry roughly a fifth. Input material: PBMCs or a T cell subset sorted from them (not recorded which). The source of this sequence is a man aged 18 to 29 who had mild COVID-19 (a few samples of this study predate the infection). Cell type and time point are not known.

CDR3 nucleotides: TGTGCCAGCAGATCCTCAGGAGAGTGGGATCAGCCCCAGCATTTT. This encodes CASRSSGEWDQPQHF. The V call is TRBV6-1, the J call TRBJ1-5, with unresolved D. The germline V and J ends were trimmed by 6 bases and 5 bases, with 17 bases remaining between them. The CDR3 is made up of 15 amino acids. The germline CDR1 and CDR2 sequences are MNHNS and SASEGT.